This entry describes one T cell receptor (beta chain). These data originate in a study of technical replicates of blood from a handful of donors. The germline CDR1 and CDR2 sequences are SGHRS and YFSETQ. V was pared by 0 bases and J by 1 base, with 10 bases between. CDR3 length: 16 amino acids. Sequencing used immunoSEQ multiplex PCR; TCRdb keeps in-frame clones, though not all of them. The sample contains around 84,000 clones, 95% to 98% of which appear only once. Specimen: T cells isolated from PBMCs. The rearrangement links TRBV5-1 to TRBJ2-2; no clear D. The TCR comes from a human donor in good health. DNA of the CDR3: TGCGCCAGCAGCTTGGCAAGCCTTGAGAACACCGGGGAGCTGTTTTTT. Amino acid sequence: CASSLASLENTGELFF.